The 23 T cell receptor beta chains below all came from one sample that was sequenced in a study of tumor-infiltrating lymphocytes in primary liver carcinoma. Unsorted whole blood yielded blood RNA, and germline DNA was extracted as well. The researchers produced TCR beta cDNA from around 500 ng total RNA with a constant-region primer. A slightly modified ARM-PCR protocol with three nested multiplex PCR rounds produced these TCR beta libraries. TRBV1-TRBV30 forward primers paired with a C-beta reverse primer were used in the first two PCR rounds, which ran approximately 10 cycles each. TCRdb reprocessed the multiplex PCR reads via MiXCR and lists one record per CDR3 protein. The sample lists 320,000 or so distinct CDR3 sequences; 55% to 65% were seen once. The specimen was peripheral blood. These receptor sequences come from a man aged 40-49 years with primary liver carcinoma and hepatitis B virus infection.

On this clonotype: It may be a read error: a sequence one base away is much more abundant. The chain links TRBV12-3 or TRBV12-4 to TRBJ2-1, with unresolved D. This CDR3 spans 14 amino acids. The CDR3 protein is CASRPSYSYNKQFF. The CDR3 DNA reads TGTGCCAGCAGACCCAGTTATTCCTACAATAAGCAGTTCTTC.

This clonotype was seen ten or more times. The gene calls are TRBV6-2 or TRBV6-3 and TRBJ2-7; D is uncertain. Germline V CDR1 and CDR2: MNHEY, SVGEGT. Trimming took off 0 bases at V and 3 bases at J, with 9 bases between the two ends. The CDR3 covers 14 residues. The CDR3 loop is CASSYSTGNYEQYF. In nucleotides, the CDR3 is TGTGCCAGCAGTTACTCGACCGGAAACTACGAGCAGTACTTC.

As for this clonotype: The conserved phenylalanine or tryptophan is not found at the CDR3 terminus, so this likely reflects a read error. V gene TRBV29-1 combines with J gene TRBJ2-3; no firm D call. V was cut by 5 bases and J by 2 bases, with 8 bases left in between. CDR3 size: 12 residues. Germline V gene sequence: CDR1 SQVTM, CDR2 ANQGSEA. In DNA, the CDR3 is TGCAGCGTTCTGGACGTCACAGATACGCAGTATTCT. Translating gives CSVLDVTDTQYS.

This sequence joins TRBV5-1 and TRBJ1-4; possibly TRBD1 for D (6 bases). The germline V gene has CDR1 SGHRS and CDR2 YFSETQ. V was trimmed by 0 bases and J by 5 bases, leaving 11 bases between them. This CDR3 contains 15 residues. CDR3 protein: CASSLGGQGNEKLFF. The DNA for the CDR3 is TGCGCCAGCAGCTTGGGGGGGCAGGGGAATGAAAAACTGTTTTTT. The variable domain in full, completed from reference TRBV5-1 and TRBJ1-4, reads KAGVTQTPRYLIKTRGQQVTLSCSPISGHRSVSWYQQTPGQGLQFLFEYFSETQRNKGNFPGRFSGRQFSNSRSEMNVSTLELGDSALYLCASSLGGQGNEKLFFGSGTQLSVL.

Comments on this clonotype: This may be a read error, as it is one base from a much larger clone. The chain employs TRBV6-2 or TRBV6-3 and TRBJ2-1; D gene uncertain. CDR1 and CDR2 (germline): MNHEY, SVGEGT. Trimming removed 5 bases at V and 7 bases at J, with 12 bases between. The CDR3 runs to 13 residues. The CDR3 DNA follows: TGTGCCAGCAGTGCCTCTGAGGTTAATGAGCAGTTCTTC. Translated, it gives CASSASEVNEQFF.

A few counts support this clonotype. V usage is TRBV2 and J usage is TRBJ2-3, with 13 bases matching TRBD2. The CDR3 sequence is 14 residues long. V trimming: 6 bases; J trimming: 6 bases; junction bases outside the gene matches: 3. Looked up from germline, CDR1 is SNHLY and CDR2 is FYNNEI. The CDR3 region is CASRRTSGSDTQYF. CDR3 nucleotide sequence: TGTGCCAGCAGACGGACTAGCGGGAGTGATACGCAGTATTTT.

Turning to this clonotype: Mismatch with germline at one junction end may stem from a read error. The chain carries TRBV12-3 or TRBV12-4 and TRBJ1-4, with unresolved D. The CDR3 has 13 amino acids. CDR3 coding DNA: TGTGCCAGCAGTTTTCGGTTAGGAGAAAAGCTGGTTTTT. This gives the protein CASSFRLGEKLVF.

This clonotype appeared once. One base away lies a much larger clone, so this may be a sequencing read error. The rearrangement links TRBV6-2 or TRBV6-3 to TRBJ1-1; D ambiguous. Trimming pared 6 bases from V and 1 base from J, leaving 9 bases between. The CDR3 covers 13 residues. Germline CDR1 is MNHEY and CDR2 is SVGEGT. The CDR3: CASRYGRNTEAFF. CDR3 nucleotide sequence: TGTGCCAGCAGATATGGGAGGAACACTGAAGCTTTCTTT.

Notes on this clonotype: No conserved phenylalanine or tryptophan is present at the end of the CDR3, so a read error is the likely explanation. The V and J genes are TRBV29-1 and TRBJ1-5; D gene unclear. The CDR3 consists of 12 residues. The ends were cut back, 5 bases at V and 6 bases at J, with 11 bases in the middle. The germline CDR1 and CDR2 sequences are SQVTM and ANQGSEA. CDR3 sequence: CSVLIAGQPQHY. In DNA form, the CDR3 reads TGCAGCGTTCTAATTGCGGGTCAGCCCCAGCATTAT.

V gene TRBV5-4 combines with J gene TRBJ2-5, with 13 positions matching TRBD2. The CDR3 runs to 16 residues. The junction had 8 bases not matched to a gene; V was cut back by 2 bases and J by 7 bases. CDR1 and CDR2 (germline): SGHNT, YYREEE (reference sequence). Written as DNA, the CDR3 is TGTGCCAGCAGCTTTGGACTAGCGGGAGCGAGGGGGACCCAGTACTTC. Translated: CASSFGLAGARGTQYF.

On this clonotype: An end of the junction differs from the germline gene, which may be a read error. The V call is TRBV5-1, the J call TRBJ2-3; no clear D gene. CDR1 is SGHRS and CDR2 is YFSETQ in the germline V gene. The CDR3 has 12 amino acids. CDR3 nucleotides: TGCTCCAGCAGCTTAAACACAGATACGCAGTATTTT. It is translated as CSSSLNTDTQYF.

Comment on this clonotype: This sequence may be a read error, since a much larger clone differs from it by one base. The V call is TRBV6-1, the J call TRBJ1-5, with TRBD1 identical over 11 bases. This CDR3 is 13 amino acids long. Germline lookup yields CDR1 MNHNS and CDR2 SASEGT. CDR3 region: CASGSDRGQPHHF. The CDR3 nucleotides are TGTGCCAGCGGATCGGACAGGGGGCAGCCCCATCATTTT.

In the case of this clonotype: A much larger clone lies a single base off, so this may be a read error. J is TRBJ2-2 and V is TRBV12-5, with TRBD2 matching over 11 bases. After removal of 6 bases from V and 7 bases from J, the junction contained 7 bases not matched to a gene. The CDR3 covers 15 residues. Germline-derived CDR1 and CDR2 are LGHNT and FRNRAP. The CDR3 nucleotides are TGTGCTAGTGGCCAAACTAGCGGGAGCGTCGGGGAGCTGTTTTTT. Translation: CASGQTSGSVGELFF.

As concerns this clonotype: A read error may account for a junction end that differs from germline. The V call is TRBV11-2, the J call TRBJ1-1; weak D call: TRBD1 (5 bases). The germline V gene encodes CDR1 SGHAT and CDR2 FQNNGV. The CDR3 is made up of 13 amino acids. The CDR3 is CASSLGQNTEALF. The CDR3 DNA follows: TGTGCCAGCAGCTTAGGACAGAACACTGAAGCTCTCTTT.

With respect to this clonotype: It may be a read error: a sequence one base away is much more abundant. CDR3 sequence: CSATGVGGGEQYF. For the CDR3, the DNA is TGCAGCGCCACCGGGGTTGGCGGGGGAGAGCAGTACTTC. The chain employs TRBV29-1 and TRBJ2-7, with TRBD2 identical over 7 bases. After removal of 7 bases from V and 7 bases from J, the junction contained 13 bases not matched to a gene. Germline-derived CDR1 and CDR2 are SQVTM and ANQGSEA. The CDR3 has 13 amino acids.

This clonotype was seen a handful of times. The V gene is TRBV11-3, the J gene TRBJ2-3, with 12 bases fitting TRBD2. Germline loops: CDR1 SGHNT, CDR2 YENEEA. The CDR3 is 17 amino acids. CDR3 nucleotides: TGTGTTAGCAGCTTCGGTCTAGCGGGAGGGCCCGAGGATACGCAGTATTTT. It is translated as CVSSFGLAGGPEDTQYF.

Here the CDR3 reads CASGLGIRQGGTDTQYF. The CDR3, as DNA: TGTGCTAGTGGTTTGGGAATCAGACAGGGGGGGACAGATACGCAGTATTTT. The chain combines TRBV12-5 with TRBJ2-3; 9 bases align to TRBD1. Germline V gives CDR1 LGHNT, CDR2 FRNRAP. The V segment lost 1 base and the J segment 3 bases; nucleotides outside the gene matches: 8. The CDR3 is made up of 17 amino acids.

As concerns this clonotype: The junction does not match germline at one end; this may be a read error. The V call is TRBV7-9, the J call TRBJ2-7; TRBD1 is a possible D gene (6 bases). Germline V lookup: CDR1 SEHNR, CDR2 FQNEAQ (reference sequence). The CDR3 runs 14 residues. The CDR3 region has the DNA TGTACCAGCAGACAAGACAGGAGCTCCTACGAGCAGTACTTC. Protein: CTSRQDRSSYEQYF.

This clonotype has at least ten counts. The chain links TRBV6-2 or TRBV6-3 to TRBJ2-1; D is tentatively TRBD1 or TRBD2 (5 bases each). The length of the CDR3 is 17 residues. The V end lost 2 bases, the J end lost 5 bases, and 19 bases lay between the germline ends. CDR1 and CDR2 from the germline V gene are MNHEY and SVGEGT. For the CDR3, the DNA is TGTGCCAGCAGTTACCCTTCGACCTTCCGAGGGGACAATGAGCAGTTCTTC. This encodes CASSYPSTFRGDNEQFF.

This clonotype was seen many times. V is TRBV6-5 and J is TRBJ2-2; D assignment may be TRBD1 or TRBD2 (5 bases each). CDR3 size: 13 residues. Germline V lookup: CDR1 MNHEY, CDR2 SVGAGI. With 6 bases removed from V and 5 bases from J, the gap between germline ends came to 10 bases. The CDR3: CASRSGRTGELFF. CDR3 nucleotides: TGTGCCAGCAGATCGGGACGGACCGGGGAGCTGTTTTTT.

The chain is built from TRBV5-4 and TRBJ2-3; the D call may be TRBD1 or TRBD2 (5 bases each). In germline, CDR1 is SGHNT, CDR2 YYREEE (reference sequence). Trimming took off 7 bases at V and 4 bases at J, with 13 bases between the two ends. This CDR3 comprises 13 residues. The CDR3 bases are TGTGCCAGCCGGGGCCGTTGGCCAGATACGCAGTATTTT. This sequence encodes CASRGRWPDTQYF.

This chain joins TRBV11-3 and TRBJ2-5; 8 nucleotides agree with TRBD2. The J segment lost 1 base and the V segment lost 0 bases, leaving 1 base of the junction unmatched. CDR3 length: 15 residues. The germline V gene has CDR1 SGHNT and CDR2 YENEEA. CDR3 amino acids: CASSLEGTSQETQYF. As DNA, the CDR3 is TGTGCCAGCAGCTTAGAGGGGACTAGCCAAGAGACCCAGTACTTC.

Notes on this clonotype: An end of the junction does not agree with germline; a read error may underlie this. The chain couples TRBV29-1 to TRBJ2-2, with 14 bases identical to TRBD2. CDR1 and CDR2 (germline): SQVTM, ANQGSEA. The CDR3 has 16 residues. The CDR3 reads CSVLSGTSGSTGGLFF. The CDR3 bases are TGCAGCGTTTTGTCAGGGACTAGCGGGAGCACCGGGGGGCTGTTTTTT.